This TCR beta chain was recovered during a study of blood T cell repertoires in COVID-19. Study context: Samples representing acute and convalescent COVID-19 were sourced from the United States, Italy and Spain.

Methods used by the authors: Reference gene primer amplification in the assay estimated nucleated cell counts. Data came from immunoSEQ multiplex PCR; TCRdb stores just in-frame clones and leaves some out. Clone size and the V and J calls come from that table; the DNA yielded D and trimming. The sample has under 350,000 clones; approximately 83% are singletons. Losses at the gene ends were 4 bases for V and 1 base for J; bases not matched to a gene: 4. CDR3 size: 15 residues. Germline V gives CDR1 MGHRA, CDR2 YSYEKL. Points on this clone: The sample holds other DNA sequences that translate to the same CDR3.

Material: peripheral blood. The TCR originated in a woman in her 70s with acute or convalescent COVID-19. The genes are TRBV4-1 and TRBJ2-3; 8 bases agree with TRBD1. CDR3 in amino acids: CASSLGQGGTDTQYF. The CDR3 bases are TGCGCCAGCAGCCTTGGACAGGGTGGCACAGATACGCAGTATTTT.